Below, 25 T cell receptor beta chains from the same sample are listed, as sequenced in a study of sequential checkpoint blockade in melanoma. Clones were read by immunoSEQ multiplex PCR, and TCRdb kept only the in-frame ones, dropping some. Here the sample spans approximately 28,000 clones, approximately 83% being singletons. Sample treatment: randomized to nivolumab then ipilimumab (arm A) or the reverse (arm B). The source material was CD8+ T cells sorted from blood (inferred from file names), sampled from a patient given nivolumab and ipilimumab in sequence. The source of these receptors is a human donor with melanoma.

The chain has TRBV30 and TRBJ2-5; no reliable D call. The length of the CDR3 is 13 residues. Looked up from germline, CDR1 is GTSNPN and CDR2 is SVGIG (reference sequence). Trimming removed 1 base from V and 0 bases from J, with 6 bases in between. CDR3 loop: CAWSEHDQETQYF. The CDR3 coding sequence is TGTGCCTGGAGTGAACACGACCAAGAGACCCAGTACTTC.

This clone has only a few counts. The chain uses TRBV10-2 and TRBJ1-3; 10 nucleotides match TRBD1. CDR1 WSHSY and CDR2 SAAADI come from the germline V gene. J was trimmed by 15 bases and V by 4 bases; bases with no gene match: 9. This CDR3 contains 13 residues. CDR3 DNA: TGCGCCAGCAGTGGGGACAGGGGACGCCCTCGATATTTT. Amino acids: CASSGDRGRPRYF.

The gene calls are TRBV4-3 and TRBJ1-2, with D unresolved. This CDR3 has 14 residues. V dropped 1 base and J dropped 3 bases, with 9 bases sitting between them. CDR1 is LGHNA and CDR2 is YSLEER in the germline V gene. CDR3 sequence (DNA): TGCGCCAGCAGCCAAGGGAGCGCCTACTATGGCTACACCTTC. Translation: CASSQGSAYYGYTF.

This clone was observed a handful of times. This chain links TRBV4-2 with TRBJ1-4; D not resolved. Trimming took off 6 bases at V and 8 bases at J, with 10 bases between the two ends. The CDR3 contains 12 residues. Germline CDR1 is LGHNA and CDR2 is YNFKEQ. The CDR3 DNA sequence: TGTGCCAGCAGTTTAGTGAGGGAAAAACTGTTTTTT. Translated: CASSLVREKLFF.

The count of this clone is one. This chain uses TRBV19 with TRBJ1-1; 9 nucleotides align to TRBD1. Germline assignment: CDR1 LNHDA and CDR2 SQIVND (reference sequence). The CDR3 is 14 amino acids. Trimming cost V 5 bases and J 7 bases; bases outside gene matches: 8. The CDR3 loop is CASSPGTGTVEAFF. The DNA for the CDR3 is TGTGCCAGTAGTCCCGGGACAGGGACGGTTGAAGCTTTCTTT.

This rearrangement joins TRBV7-9 to TRBJ2-5, with a possible D match to TRBD2 (6 bases). The V end lost 0 bases, the J end lost 5 bases, and 13 bases lay between the germline ends. Per germline, CDR1 SEHNR and CDR2 FQNEAQ (reference sequence). CDR3 length: 15 residues. This chain's CDR3 is CASSLAVAGGETQYF. The DNA of the CDR3 is TGTGCCAGCAGCTTAGCTGTGGCTGGAGGGGAGACCCAGTACTTC. The whole variable domain, filled in from reference TRBV7-9 and TRBJ2-5, reads DTGVSQNPRHKITKRGQNVTFRCDPISEHNRLYWYRQTLGQGPEFLTYFQNEAQLEKSRLLSDRFSAERPKGSFSTLEIQRTEQGDSAMYLCASSLAVAGGETQYFGPGTRLLVL.

The chain couples TRBV4-3 to TRBJ2-3, with a tentative D call TRBD2 (5 bases). There are 16 residues in the CDR3. Germline V gives CDR1 LGHNA, CDR2 YSLEER. Trimming pared 4 bases from V and 2 bases from J, leaving 16 bases between. CDR3 in amino acids: CASSRDEGAATDTQYF. The DNA for the CDR3 is TGCGCCAGCAGCCGCGATGAGGGCGCCGCCACAGATACGCAGTATTTT.

The V call is TRBV27, the J call TRBJ2-5; 9 bases line up with TRBD2. With 6 bases clipped from V and 2 bases from J, the junction kept 7 bases outside the gene matches. The CDR3 loop spans 15 amino acids. CDR1 and CDR2 (germline): MNHEY, SMNVEV (reference sequence). The CDR3 DNA follows: TGTGCCAGCAGGTCTAGCGGGGCGCGACAAGAGACCCAGTACTTC. Residues: CASRSSGARQETQYF.

This chain joins TRBV9 and TRBJ1-2, with D perhaps TRBD1 (6 bases). CDR1 is SGDLS and CDR2 is YYNGEE in the germline V gene. Trimming stripped 0 bases from V and 12 bases from J, with 18 bases between. The CDR3 is 14 amino acids. DNA for the CDR3: TGTGCCAGCAGCGTAGGAGCGGGGGGCGAGGTCCACACCTTC. It is translated as CASSVGAGGEVHTF.

The rearrangement joins TRBV6-1 to TRBJ1-1, with unresolved D. Trimming took off 1 base at V and 3 bases at J, with 15 bases between the two ends. CDR1 and CDR2 (germline): MNHNS, SASEGT. The length of the CDR3 is 16 residues. DNA of the CDR3: TGTGCCAGCAGTGAAGATCGGCTATCTGAGGACACTGAAGCTTTCTTT. This codes for CASSEDRLSEDTEAFF.

This chain uses TRBV5-1 with TRBJ2-7; 12 bases map to TRBD2. The CDR3 spans 15 residues. Germline V gene lookup returns CDR1 SGHRS and CDR2 YFSETQ. The trim removed 4 bases at V and 5 bases at J, leaving 7 bases unmatched. CDR3 amino acids: CASSLLLAGGDEQYF. CDR3 bases: TGCGCCAGCAGCCTCCTACTAGCGGGAGGCGACGAGCAGTACTTC.

The count of this clone is one. J is TRBJ2-5 and V is TRBV7-2; the match to TRBD2 covers 8 bases. Germline values: CDR1 SGHTA, CDR2 FQGNSA. The junction had 10 bases not matched to a gene; V was cut back by 4 bases and J by 3 bases. The CDR3 sequence is 16 residues long. CDR3 region: CASSSLAGIREETQYF. The CDR3, as DNA: TGTGCCAGCAGCTCTTTAGCGGGGATTCGAGAAGAGACCCAGTACTTC. Full variable domain (rest looked up from reference TRBV7-2 and TRBJ2-5): GAGVSQSPSNKVTEKGKDVELRCDPISGHTALYWYRQSLGQGLEFLIYFQGNSAPDKSGLPSDRFSAERTGGSVSTLTIQRTQQEDSAVYLCASSSLAGIREETQYFGPGTRLLVL.

V is TRBV5-8 and J is TRBJ1-2; unclear D gene. CDR1 and CDR2 (germline): SGHTS, YDEGEE. V was cut by 0 bases and J by 10 bases, with 16 bases left in between. The CDR3 has 14 residues. CDR3 loop: CASSLVRSDTYYTF. In DNA form, the CDR3 reads TGTGCCAGCAGCTTGGTGCGCTCCGACACCTACTACACCTTC.

Only a few counts were recorded for this clone. The chain combines TRBV7-2 with TRBJ2-7, with TRBD2 matching 7 bases. The J segment lost 4 bases and the V segment lost 5 bases, leaving 8 bases of the junction unmatched. Germline lookup yields CDR1 SGHTA and CDR2 FQGNSA. CDR3 length: 14 amino acids. CDR3 in amino acids: CASSRPTSPYEQYF. In DNA form, the CDR3 reads TGTGCCAGCAGCCGACCGACTAGCCCGTACGAGCAGTACTTC.

The V and J genes are TRBV27 and TRBJ2-3, with 10 positions matching TRBD2. The CDR3 extends over 19 amino acids. CDR1 MNHEY and CDR2 SMNVEV come from the germline V gene (reference sequence). Trimming at V came to 4 bases and at J to 0 bases, leaving 13 bases not matched to a gene. The CDR3 DNA follows: TGTGCCAGCAGTTACTTTTGGACTAGCGGTGAAGCTAGCACAGATACGCAGTATTTT. It encodes CASSYFWTSGEASTDTQYF.

V gene TRBV9 combines with J gene TRBJ2-1, with TRBD2 as a possible D gene (6 bases). Germline-derived CDR1 and CDR2 are SGDLS and YYNGEE. This CDR3 is 13 amino acids long. Deletions cut 5 bases from V and 6 bases from J, with 12 bases between. DNA for the CDR3: TGTGCCAGCAGTAGCGGACTCCTCAATGAGCAGTTCTTC. This codes for CASSSGLLNEQFF.

J is TRBJ2-7 and V is TRBV4-2; perhaps TRBD1 as D (6 bases). The V gene's germline CDR1 is LGHNA and CDR2 YNFKEQ. V lost 8 bases and J lost 2, with 10 bases in between. The CDR3 sequence is 12 residues long. CDR3 DNA: TGTGCCAGCCAACAGGGTCCCTACGAGCAGTACTTC. Residues: CASQQGPYEQYF.

V usage is TRBV28 and J usage is TRBJ1-1, with D uncertain. Looked up from germline, CDR1 is MDHEN and CDR2 is SYDVKM. Trimming cost V 6 bases and J 0 bases, with 14 bases left between them. The CDR3 has 15 residues. CDR3 DNA sequence: TGTGCCAGCAGACCTTACCGGGGAATGAACACTGAAGCTTTCTTT. This gives the protein CASRPYRGMNTEAFF.

The chain is built from TRBV9 and TRBJ2-2; possible D gene TRBD2, 6 bases. The CDR3 has 12 amino acids. V was trimmed by 5 bases and J by 5 bases, leaving 7 bases between them. Looked up from germline, CDR1 is SGDLS and CDR2 is YYNGEE. The chain's CDR3 is CASSGGTGELFF. The CDR3 region has the DNA TGTGCCAGCAGTGGGGGGACCGGGGAGCTGTTTTTT.

The chain joins TRBV5-1 to TRBJ2-1; TRBD2 might be the D (5 bases). V lost 5 bases to trimming and J lost 10 bases, with 22 bases between them. From germline, CDR1 is SGHRS and CDR2 YFSETQ. The CDR3 is 15 residues long. The CDR3 DNA reads TGCGCCAGCAGGCTAGCCCTCGATTTCGGTTCGGAGCAGTTCTTC. This codes for CASRLALDFGSEQFF.

This clone was seen a few times. The rearrangement joins TRBV21-1 to TRBJ2-7; TRBD1, the table's D call, lacks a check against the DNA. TRBV21-1 counts as a pseudogene. The CDR3 loop spans 14 amino acids. CDR3 DNA sequence: TGTGCCAGCAGCCAAGGGGGCCAAAGCTACGAGCAGTACTTC. This codes for CASSQGGQSYEQYF.

This clone was detected only once. The V and J genes are TRBV4-3 and TRBJ2-7, with 8 bases that match TRBD1. V lost 5 bases and J lost 1; bases outside the gene matches: 4. The CDR3 sequence is 14 residues long. CDR1 is LGHNA and CDR2 is YSLEER in the germline V gene. CDR3 in DNA: TGCGCCAGCAGCGGGCAGGGGGCATCCTACGAGCAGTACTTC. Amino acids: CASSGQGASYEQYF.

The chain carries TRBV9 and TRBJ2-1; D remains ambiguous. The CDR3 is 12 amino acids. Per the germline V gene, CDR1 is SGDLS and CDR2 is YYNGEE. The germline V and J ends were trimmed by 3 bases and 7 bases, with 8 bases remaining between them. CDR3 in DNA: TGTGCCAGCAGCGCCGGGTGGAATGAGCAGTTCTTC. Translated: CASSAGWNEQFF.

This clone is large (0.1 to 1%) within its sample. V and J are TRBV13 and TRBJ1-1, with 8 bases lining up with TRBD1. CDR1 PRHDT and CDR2 FYEKMQ come from the germline V gene (reference sequence). The CDR3 runs 14 residues. The V segment lost 5 bases and the J segment 4 bases; nucleotides outside the gene matches: 6. CDR3 loop: CASSPRTGITEAFF. CDR3 coding DNA: TGTGCCAGCAGCCCGAGGACAGGGATCACTGAAGCTTTCTTT.

The gene calls are TRBV7-8 and TRBJ2-1, with TRBD2 as a possible D gene (7 bases). V was pared by 1 base and J by 9 bases, with 13 bases between. Germline V lookup: CDR1 SGHVS, CDR2 FQNEAQ. CDR3 length: 14 residues. The CDR3 reads CASSLGAGAIEQFF. DNA of the CDR3: TGTGCCAGCAGCTTAGGGGCGGGGGCGATTGAGCAGTTCTTC.